The clone carrying this T cell receptor (beta chain) has a single count. This sample was taken from a study of blood T cell repertoires in COVID-19. Trimming shortened V by 8 bases and J by 7 bases, and 17 bases separated the two germline ends. The CDR3 consists of 14 residues. Germline V gives CDR1 SNHLY, CDR2 FYNNEI. Profiling relied on immunoSEQ multiplex PCR, and the TCRdb table lists in-frame clones only, not all of them. The table has 200,000 to 300,000 clones, 70% to 85% seen once. The source material was peripheral blood. The chain uses TRBV2 and TRBJ1-4, with D possibly TRBD1 on 5 matching bases. The sequence came from an elderly woman with acute or convalescent COVID-19. DNA of the CDR3: TGTGCCAGCCACCGTCCAGGGCAACGTGAAAAACTGTTTTTT. It codes for CASHRPGQREKLFF.